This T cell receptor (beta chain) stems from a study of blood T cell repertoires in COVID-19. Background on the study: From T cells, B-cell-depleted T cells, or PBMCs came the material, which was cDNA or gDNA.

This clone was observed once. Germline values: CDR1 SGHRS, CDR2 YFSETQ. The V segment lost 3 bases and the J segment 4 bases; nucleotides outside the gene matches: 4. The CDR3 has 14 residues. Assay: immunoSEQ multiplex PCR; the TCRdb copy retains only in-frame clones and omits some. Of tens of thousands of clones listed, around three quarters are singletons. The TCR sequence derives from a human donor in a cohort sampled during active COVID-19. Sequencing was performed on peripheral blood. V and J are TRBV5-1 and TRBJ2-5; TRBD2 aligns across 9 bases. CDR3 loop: CASSWGAGGETQYF. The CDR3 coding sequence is TGCGCCAGCAGCTGGGGAGCGGGAGGAGAGACCCAGTACTTC.